This paragraph covers one T cell receptor beta chain sequence. Its antigen remains unidentified. A read error may account for a junction end that differs from germline. Germline CDR1 reads MDHEN; CDR2 reads SYDVKM. There are 13 residues in the CDR3. The data were obtained in a study of T cell responses to AZD1222 COVID-19 vaccine. Overall study results and limits: With dominance at 160-218 and 743-854, vaccine-associated CD4 TCRs spanned spike. Most donors were white British and more were female, and clonal diversity was possibly underestimated. Close to half of all spike-specific TCRs reportedly target regions of the variants that are unmutated.

Repertoires were generated with immunoSEQ multiplex PCR, while TCRdb's copy carries only in-frame clones and drops some. The sample comprises 85,000 or so clones, around nine tenths of which are singletons, and 11% rests with the top ten. The receptor's source is an adult who received the AZD1222 COVID-19 vaccine. The sequencing here drew on peripheral blood, taken 28 days after the second AZD1222 dose. This chain uses TRBV28 with TRBJ2-7; TRBD1 matches at 10 bases. CDR3 in DNA: TGTGCCAGCAGTTCCCTGGACAGGGGGGCCAGTAACTTC. It yields the protein CASSSLDRGASNF.